The TCR beta chain under discussion was sequenced for a study of blood T cells in healthy people across ages. Points from the study as a whole: In older individuals, TCR beta diversity per million T cells was lower, falling roughly linearly with age. The diversity estimates, figures obtained from one million T cells, were considered underestimates.

The authors ran a second PCR of about 6 to 11 cycles using a sample-barcoded 5' primer and a J-beta primer mix. MiXCR, run by TCRdb on the 5' RACE reads, gives a single entry per CDR3 protein. This repertoire shows around 1.5 million distinct CDR3 sequences, roughly 32% found once; its top ten account for around 11%. Concerning this clonotype: What it binds is unknown.

Donor samples were obtained from healthy Caucasian individuals from Russia, aged about 6 to 90. V was shortened by 2 bases and J by 5 bases, with 15 bases between the two germline ends. CDR3 length: 15 amino acids. Germline V gene lookup returns CDR1 MNHEY and CDR2 SMNVEV (reference sequence). This chain connects TRBV27 to TRBJ1-2, with a tentative D call TRBD1 (5 bases). The sample was blood. The source of this sequence is a woman in her twenties or thirties in good health. This CDR3 is CASSLTTGGNYGYTF. CDR3 nucleotides: TGTGCCAGCAGTTTAACCACAGGAGGGAATTATGGCTACACCTTC.